This T cell receptor (beta chain) was recovered during a study of circulating CD8 cells and anti-PD-1 response in melanoma. From live CD3+CD8+TCRalphabeta+ cells, four PD-1 and/or TIGIT subsets were sorted. The QIAseq Immune Repertoire TCR panel built the libraries from roughly 16 ng of total RNA. MiXCR, run by TCRdb on the reads, gives a single entry per CDR3 protein. The table lists 200 to 300 distinct CDR3 sequences, roughly 11% of them singletons. Of note for this clonotype: Antigen: not known.

The V end was cut by 7 bases, the J end by 2 bases, with 19 bases between. Looked up from germline, CDR1 is MNHNS and CDR2 is SASEGT. This CDR3 region has 16 residues. Study outcomes and limitations: Subset repertoires were largely private at M1, with under 7.5% shared.

The TCR sequence derives from a human donor with melanoma. Sequencing used CD8+ T cells from PBMCs, obtained at baseline or after one month of anti-PD-1 therapy (not recorded which). V usage is TRBV6-1 and J usage is TRBJ2-3, with D perhaps TRBD1 or TRBD2 (5 bases each). The CDR3 protein is CASIPPRGPPTDTQYF. The DNA for the CDR3 is TGTGCCAGCATCCCACCTCGGGGACCCCCCACAGATACGCAGTATTTT.